This T cell receptor (beta chain) was sequenced in a study of Ad26.COV2.S vaccination and SARS-CoV-2 variants. Overall study findings and caveats: While placebo recipients had lower spike-specific TCR breadth, vaccine recipients had more. Non-spike TCR breadth did not differ much between vaccine and placebo recipients.

Sequencing used immunoSEQ multiplex PCR; TCRdb keeps in-frame clones, though not all of them. The table lists 350,000 to 500,000 clones, 70% to 90% of them singletons, with about 4% in the top ten. The CDR3 length is 15 residues. Germline loops: CDR1 LNHNV, CDR2 YYDKDF (reference sequence). V lost 5 bases and J lost 3, with 14 bases in between. As for this clone: No antigen is known for it.

Treatment in this sample: around 19 received Ad26.COV2.S at low or high dose, single or two shots; five or six received placebo; per-sample allocation not given. Samples analyzed were those drawn on day 63 after the first vaccine or placebo injection. The shot given was an Ad26 vector that makes Wuhan-strain SARS-CoV-2 spike. The specimen comprised peripheral blood, sampled in a trial of Ad26.COV2.S vaccine versus placebo. The J gene is TRBJ1-5, the V gene TRBV15; maybe TRBD1 (5 bases). The receptor was derived from a person aged 18-65 years who received the Ad26.COV2.S COVID-19 vaccine or a placebo. The CDR3 region has the DNA TGTGCCACCAGCGGAGGGATGGGGGACAATCAGCCCCAGCATTTT. Protein sequence: CATSGGMGDNQPQHF.